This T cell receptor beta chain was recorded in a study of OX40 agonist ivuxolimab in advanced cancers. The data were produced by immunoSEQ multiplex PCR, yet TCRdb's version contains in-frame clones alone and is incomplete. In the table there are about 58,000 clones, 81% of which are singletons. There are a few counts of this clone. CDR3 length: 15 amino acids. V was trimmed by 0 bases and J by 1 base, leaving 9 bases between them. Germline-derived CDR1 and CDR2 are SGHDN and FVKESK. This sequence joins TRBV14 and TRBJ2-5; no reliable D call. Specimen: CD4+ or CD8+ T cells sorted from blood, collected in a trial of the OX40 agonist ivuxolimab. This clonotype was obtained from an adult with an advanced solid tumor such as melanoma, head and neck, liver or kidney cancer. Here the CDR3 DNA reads TGTGCCAGCAGCCAAGACGGAATCTCCCAAGAGACCCAGTACTTC. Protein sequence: CASSQDGISQETQYF.